This T cell receptor (beta chain) stems from a study of cytomegalovirus exposure and HLA in healthy donors. Researchers ran the PCR with 60 Vbeta and 13 Jbeta primers. The assay was immunoSEQ multiplex PCR, and TCRdb's table has in-frame clones only and misses some. The sample lists approximately 150,000 clones, 77% occurring once. The V and J ends lost 4 bases and 7 bases, in that order; junction bases with no gene match: 7. From germline, CDR1 is SGHTA and CDR2 FQGNSA. CDR3 length: 14 residues. As to this clone: This sample includes further DNA sequences coding for the same CDR3.

The chain joins TRBV7-2 to TRBJ2-4; 7 bases fit TRBD1. The sample consisted of PBMCs. The receptor was derived from a woman between 35 and 50 years old in good health and CMV-seropositive. Here the CDR3 reads CASSSTGRGNIQYF. DNA of the CDR3: TGTGCCAGCAGCTCGACAGGGAGAGGTAACATTCAGTACTTC.